These T cell receptor beta chains were read from a single sample in a study of blood T cell repertoires in COVID-19. Profiling relied on immunoSEQ multiplex PCR, and the TCRdb table lists in-frame clones only, not all of them. The sample holds 200,000 to 250,000 clones; 80% to 90% are singletons and the top ten take around 9%. Specimen: PBMCs or T cells enriched from blood (not recorded which). The receptors stem from a middle-aged man who had recovered from COVID-19. The CDR3 runs from the conserved cysteine through the conserved F or W. A D gene is named only where the DNA matches it firmly. Clone size, where shown, is once, few, many, or a class for clones that have expanded.

cdr3_aa	cdr3_nt	d_call	cdr3_length	clone_size	v_call	j_call
CASTSPGLAAGELFF	TGTGCCAGCACCTCCCCGGGACTAGCGGCCGGGGAGCTGTTTTTT	TRBD2	15	-	TRBV28	TRBJ2-2
CASSISGGKDTGELFF	TGTGCCAGCAGTATTTCAGGGGGCAAGGACACCGGGGAGCTGTTTTTT	TRBD1	16	-	TRBV2	TRBJ2-2
CASSRTGDGYTF	TGTGCCAGCAGTAGGACAGGGGATGGCTACACCTTC	TRBD1	12	-	TRBV12-3/TRBV12-4	TRBJ1-2
CASSWEGGLNTGELFF	TGTGCCAGCAGCTGGGAGGGGGGACTTAACACCGGGGAGCTGTTTTTT	-	16	-	TRBV7-6	TRBJ2-2
CASRWRSEAFF	TGTGCCAGCCGTTGGAGGTCTGAAGCTTTCTTT	-	11	-	TRBV2	TRBJ1-1
CASSSLTVNSNYGYTF	TGTGCCAGCAGTTCGTTAACAGTGAACTCCAACTATGGCTACACCTTC	-	16	few	TRBV6-2/TRBV6-3	TRBJ1-2
CASSIGTSGGTDTQYF	TGCGCCAGCAGCATCGGGACTAGCGGGGGGACAGATACGCAGTATTTT	TRBD2	16	once	TRBV5-1	TRBJ2-3
CASRQEGISGYTF	TGTGCCAGCAGACAGGAGGGAATCTCTGGCTACACCTTC	-	13	few	TRBV2	TRBJ1-2
CASIPSGVSGYGYTF	TGTGCCAGCATCCCGTCAGGGGTTTCGGGCTATGGCTACACCTTC	-	15	-	TRBV5-5	TRBJ1-2
CASRDNLIKYF	TGTGCCAGTAGGGACAATTTAATTAAGTACTTC	-	11	-	TRBV19	TRBJ2-4
CASSTGGVEQYF	TGTGCCAGCAGTACCGGAGGGGTCGAGCAGTACTTC	-	12	-	TRBV2	TRBJ2-7
CASSFPGYGYTF	TGCGCCAGCAGCTTCCCAGGGTATGGCTACACCTTC	-	12	many	TRBV5-1	TRBJ1-2
CASSLDGLAGAYNEQFF	TGTGCCAGCAGTTTAGACGGACTAGCGGGAGCCTACAATGAGCAGTTCTTC	TRBD2	17	-	TRBV27	TRBJ2-1
CASSPTDRGYVNEQFF	TGTGCCAGCTCACCGACGGACAGGGGATACGTCAATGAGCAGTTCTTC	TRBD1	16	-	TRBV18	TRBJ2-1
CASSPVGGKETQYF	TGTGCCAGCAGCCCCGTGGGGGGGAAAGAGACCCAGTACTTC	TRBD2	14	many	TRBV7-3	TRBJ2-5
CASSRDRYEQYF	TGTGCCAGCAGCCGCGATAGATACGAGCAGTACTTC	-	12	-	TRBV5-6	TRBJ2-7
CASKSRDISYEQYF	TGTGCCAGCAAGTCTAGGGACATCTCCTACGAGCAGTACTTC	-	14	-	TRBV2	TRBJ2-7
CASGATGNQPQHF	TGTGCCAGCGGGGCGACGGGCAATCAGCCCCAGCATTTT	-	13	once	TRBV6-5	TRBJ1-5
CASSVQFSGNTIYF	TGTGCCAGCAGTGTACAGTTCTCTGGAAACACCATATATTTT	-	14	-	TRBV2	TRBJ1-3
CASSPTGGYGEKLFF	TGTGCCAGCAGCCCGACAGGGGGCTATGGGGAAAAACTGTTTTTT	TRBD1	15	-	TRBV6-5	TRBJ1-4
CASSPGTSVMDEQFF	TGCGCCAGCAGCCCCGGGACTAGCGTTATGGATGAGCAGTTCTTC	TRBD2	15	many	TRBV5-1	TRBJ2-1
CASRAGASRGANVLTF	TGTGCCAGCAGGGCGGGGGCGAGTCGTGGGGCCAACGTCCTGACTTTC	-	16	-	TRBV2	TRBJ2-6